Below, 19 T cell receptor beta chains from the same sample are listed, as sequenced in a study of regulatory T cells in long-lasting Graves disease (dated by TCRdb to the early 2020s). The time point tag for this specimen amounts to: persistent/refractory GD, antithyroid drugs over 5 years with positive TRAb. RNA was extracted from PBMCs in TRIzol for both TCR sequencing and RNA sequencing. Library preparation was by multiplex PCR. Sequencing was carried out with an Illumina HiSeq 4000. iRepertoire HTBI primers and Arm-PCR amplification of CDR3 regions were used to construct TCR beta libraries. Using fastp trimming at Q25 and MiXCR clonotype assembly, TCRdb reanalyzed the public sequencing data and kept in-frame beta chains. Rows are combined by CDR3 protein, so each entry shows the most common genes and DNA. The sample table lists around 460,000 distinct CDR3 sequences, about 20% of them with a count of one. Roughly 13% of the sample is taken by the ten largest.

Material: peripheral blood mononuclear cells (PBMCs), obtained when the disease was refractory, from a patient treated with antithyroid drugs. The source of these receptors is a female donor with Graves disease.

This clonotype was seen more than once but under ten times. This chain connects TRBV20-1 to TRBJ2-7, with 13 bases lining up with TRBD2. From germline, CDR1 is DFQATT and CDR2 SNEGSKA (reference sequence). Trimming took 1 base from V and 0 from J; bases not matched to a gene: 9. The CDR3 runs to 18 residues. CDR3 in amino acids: CSARGTSGGPPLSYEQYF. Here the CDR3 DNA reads TGCAGTGCTAGAGGGACTAGCGGGGGCCCTCCCCTCTCCTACGAGCAGTACTTC.

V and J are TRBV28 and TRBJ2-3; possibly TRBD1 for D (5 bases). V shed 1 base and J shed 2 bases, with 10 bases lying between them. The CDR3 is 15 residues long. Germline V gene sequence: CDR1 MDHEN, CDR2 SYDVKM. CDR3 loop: CASSLLMDNTDTQYF. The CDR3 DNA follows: TGTGCCAGCAGTTTATTGATGGACAACACAGATACGCAGTATTTT.

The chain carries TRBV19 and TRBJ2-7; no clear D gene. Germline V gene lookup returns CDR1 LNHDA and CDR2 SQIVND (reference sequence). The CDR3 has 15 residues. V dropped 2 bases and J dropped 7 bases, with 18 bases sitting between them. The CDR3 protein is CASSITPPGFGEQYF. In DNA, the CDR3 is TGTGCCAGTAGTATAACCCCCCCTGGATTCGGTGAGCAGTACTTC.

The CDR3 nucleotides are TGTGCCAGCAGTGAAAACCGGGGGGCCACTGAAGCTTTCTTT. It encodes CASSENRGATEAFF. The rearrangement links TRBV25-1 to TRBJ1-1, with D perhaps TRBD1 (6 bases). The germline gives CDR1 MGHDK, CDR2 SYGVNS. The CDR3 has 14 amino acids. V lost 2 bases and J 4 bases, leaving 11 bases between the germline ends.

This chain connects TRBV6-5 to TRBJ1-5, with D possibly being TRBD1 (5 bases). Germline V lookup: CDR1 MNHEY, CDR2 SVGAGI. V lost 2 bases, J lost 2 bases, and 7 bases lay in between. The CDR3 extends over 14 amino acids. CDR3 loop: CASSYLGGNQPQHF. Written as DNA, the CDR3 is TGTGCCAGCAGTTACCTAGGGGGCAATCAGCCCCAGCATTTT.

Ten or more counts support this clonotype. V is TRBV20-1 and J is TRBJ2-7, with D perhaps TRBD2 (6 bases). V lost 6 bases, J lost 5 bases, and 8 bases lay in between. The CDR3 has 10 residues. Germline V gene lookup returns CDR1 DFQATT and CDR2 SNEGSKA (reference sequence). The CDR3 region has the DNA TGCAGTGCAGGCGGGGACGAGCAGTACTTC. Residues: CSAGGDEQYF.

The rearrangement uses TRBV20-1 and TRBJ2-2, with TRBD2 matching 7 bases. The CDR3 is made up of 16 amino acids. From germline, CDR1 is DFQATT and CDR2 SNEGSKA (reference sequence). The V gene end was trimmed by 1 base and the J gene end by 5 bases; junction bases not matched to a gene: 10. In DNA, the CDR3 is TGCAGTGCTAGAGGATTGACTAGCTGGAGGACCGGGGAGCTGTTTTTT. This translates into CSARGLTSWRTGELFF.

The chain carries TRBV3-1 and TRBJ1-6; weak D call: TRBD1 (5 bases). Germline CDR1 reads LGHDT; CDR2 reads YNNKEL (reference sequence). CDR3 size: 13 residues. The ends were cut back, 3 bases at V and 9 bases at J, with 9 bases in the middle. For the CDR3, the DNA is TGTGCCAGCAGCCAGGGGGTGGGTTCACCCCTCCACTTT. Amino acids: CASSQGVGSPLHF.

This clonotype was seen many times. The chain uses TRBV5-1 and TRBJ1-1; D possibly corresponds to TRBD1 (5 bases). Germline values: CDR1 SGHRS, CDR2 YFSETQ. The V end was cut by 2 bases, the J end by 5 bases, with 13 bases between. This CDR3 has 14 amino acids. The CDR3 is CASSFGGTETEAFF. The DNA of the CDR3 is TGCGCCAGCAGCTTTGGTGGGACCGAGACTGAAGCTTTCTTT.

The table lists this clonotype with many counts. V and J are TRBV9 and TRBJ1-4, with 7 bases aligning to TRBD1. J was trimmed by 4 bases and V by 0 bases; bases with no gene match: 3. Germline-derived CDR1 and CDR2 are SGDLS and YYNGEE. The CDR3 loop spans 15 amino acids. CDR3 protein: CASSVAGTDNEKLFF. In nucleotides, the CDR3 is TGTGCCAGCAGCGTAGCGGGGACAGATAATGAAAAACTGTTTTTT.

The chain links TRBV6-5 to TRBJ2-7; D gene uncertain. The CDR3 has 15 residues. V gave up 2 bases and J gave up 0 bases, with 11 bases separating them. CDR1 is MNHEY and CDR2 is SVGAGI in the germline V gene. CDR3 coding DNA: TGTGCCAGCAGTTACGGGCTATTCACCTCCTACGAGCAGTACTTC. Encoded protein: CASSYGLFTSYEQYF.

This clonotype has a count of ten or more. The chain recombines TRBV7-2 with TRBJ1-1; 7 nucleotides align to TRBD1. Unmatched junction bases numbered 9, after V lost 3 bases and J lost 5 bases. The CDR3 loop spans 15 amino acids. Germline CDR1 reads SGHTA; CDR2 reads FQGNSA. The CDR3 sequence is CASSFTTGTVTEAFF. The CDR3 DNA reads TGTGCCAGCAGCTTTACGACAGGGACTGTGACTGAAGCTTTCTTT.

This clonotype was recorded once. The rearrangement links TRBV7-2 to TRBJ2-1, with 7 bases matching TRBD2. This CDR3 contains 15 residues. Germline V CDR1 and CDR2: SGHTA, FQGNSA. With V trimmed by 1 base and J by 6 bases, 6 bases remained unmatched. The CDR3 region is CASSLGGRVVNEQFF. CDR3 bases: TGTGCCAGCAGCTTAGGTGGGAGGGTAGTCAATGAGCAGTTCTTC.

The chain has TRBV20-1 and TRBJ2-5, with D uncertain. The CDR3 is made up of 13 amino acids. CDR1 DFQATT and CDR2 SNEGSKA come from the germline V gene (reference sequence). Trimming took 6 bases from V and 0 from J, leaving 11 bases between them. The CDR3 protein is CSARLWYQETQYF. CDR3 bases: TGCAGTGCCAGACTTTGGTACCAAGAGACCCAGTACTTC.

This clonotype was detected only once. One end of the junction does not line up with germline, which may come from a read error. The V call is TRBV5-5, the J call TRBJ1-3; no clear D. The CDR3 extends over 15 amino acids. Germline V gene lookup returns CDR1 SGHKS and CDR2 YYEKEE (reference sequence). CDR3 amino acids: CASSFAVLSGNTTYF. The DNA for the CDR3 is TGTGCCAGCAGCTTTGCCGTCCTCTCTGGAAACACCACATATTTT. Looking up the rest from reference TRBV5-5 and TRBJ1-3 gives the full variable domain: DAGVTQSPTHLIKTRGQQVTLRCSPISGHKSVSWYQQVLGQGPQFIFQYYEKEERGRGNFPDRFSARQFPNYSSELNVNALLLGDSALYLCASSFAVLSGNTTYFGEGSWLTVV.

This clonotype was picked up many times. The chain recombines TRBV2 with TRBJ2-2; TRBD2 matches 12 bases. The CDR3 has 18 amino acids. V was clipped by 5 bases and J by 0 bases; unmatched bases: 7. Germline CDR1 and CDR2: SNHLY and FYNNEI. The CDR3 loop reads CASSFTTSGGTNTGELFF. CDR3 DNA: TGTGCCAGCAGTTTTACGACTAGCGGGGGTACGAACACCGGGGAGCTGTTTTTT.

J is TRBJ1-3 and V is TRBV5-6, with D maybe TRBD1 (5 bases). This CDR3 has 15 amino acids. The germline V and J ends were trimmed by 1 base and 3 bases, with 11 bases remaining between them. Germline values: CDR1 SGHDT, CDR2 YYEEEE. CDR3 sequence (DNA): TGTGCCAGCAGCTTGAAGGGGTTTGGTGGAAACACCATATATTTT. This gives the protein CASSLKGFGGNTIYF.

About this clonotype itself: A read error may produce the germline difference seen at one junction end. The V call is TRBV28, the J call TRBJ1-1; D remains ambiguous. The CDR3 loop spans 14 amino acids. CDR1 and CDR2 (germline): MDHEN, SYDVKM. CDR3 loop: CASSPGHENTGAFF. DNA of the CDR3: TGTGCCAGCAGCCCCGGTCACGAGAACACTGGAGCTTTCTTT.

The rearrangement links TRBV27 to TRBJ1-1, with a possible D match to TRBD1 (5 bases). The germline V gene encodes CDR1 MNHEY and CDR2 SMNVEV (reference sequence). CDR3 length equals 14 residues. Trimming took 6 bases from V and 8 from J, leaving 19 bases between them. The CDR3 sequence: CASSQVHFRTEAFF. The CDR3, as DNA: TGTGCCAGCAGCCAAGTTCATTTTCGGACAGAAGCTTTCTTT.